Listed here are 18 T cell receptor beta chains from one sample, sequenced in a study of T cell responses to AZD1222 COVID-19 vaccine (dated by TCRdb to the early 2020s). The time point label, as the study defines it: about 28 days (+/-7) after the second vaccine dose. Receptor amplification or capture employed the immunoSEQ multiplex PCR assay. As stored in TCRdb, this immuneACCESS dataset retains in-frame rearrangements with V and J assigned. A fraction of the clones does not appear; measured against another copy, unresolved V genes explain less than half of the discrepancy, and the remainder lacks a known reason. Within this sample are some 60,000 clones, with 70% to 90% of them counted one time only. The ten largest make up 6.9% of the sample. Sequencing was performed on peripheral blood, taken 28 days after the second AZD1222 dose. The receptors here all came from an adult who received the AZD1222 COVID-19 vaccine.

This clone has just one count. The chain has TRBV7-3 and TRBJ1-1; D gene unclear. CDR3 length: 13 residues. Germline CDR1 SGHTA, CDR2 FQGTGA. V shed 1 base and J shed 2 bases, with 5 bases lying between them. The CDR3 spells CASSLMGNTEAFF. CDR3 bases: TGTGCCAGCAGCTTAATGGGAAACACTGAAGCTTTCTTT. Supplemented by reference TRBV7-3 and TRBJ1-1, the full variable domain reads GAGVSQTPSNKVTEKGKYVELRCDPISGHTALYWYRQSLGQGPEFLIYFQGTGAADDSGLPNDRFFAVRPEGSVSTLKIQRTERGDSAVYLCASSLMGNTEAFFGQGTRLTVV.

The chain is built from TRBV6-1 and TRBJ2-1; 7 bases fit TRBD1. This CDR3 contains 14 residues. After removal of 3 bases from V and 6 bases from J, the junction contained 5 bases not matched to a gene. CDR1 is MNHNS, CDR2 SASEGT, per germline. The CDR3 DNA reads TGTGCCAGCAGTGATTGGTCAGGGGGCAATGAGCAGTTCTTC. Amino acid sequence: CASSDWSGGNEQFF.

CDR3 sequence reads: CAWSHAGTDNYGYTF. The CDR3 DNA reads as TGTGCCTGGAGTCACGCCGGGACAGACAACTATGGCTACACCTTC. This chain links TRBV30 with TRBJ1-2; TRBD1 agrees at 7 bases. The CDR3 length is 15 residues. Germline assignment: CDR1 GTSNPN and CDR2 SVGIG (reference sequence). V dropped 2 bases and J dropped 2; count of bases not matched to a gene: 8.

The chain employs TRBV5-4 and TRBJ2-1; D is possibly TRBD1 (6 bases). Germline CDR1 and CDR2: SGHNT and YYREEE (reference sequence). The germline V and J ends were trimmed by 0 bases and 0 bases, with 16 bases remaining between them. The CDR3 extends over 18 amino acids. The CDR3 region has the DNA TGTGCCAGCAGCTTGGGACTCGGACAGCAAGCCTCCTACAATGAGCAGTTCTTC. It yields the protein CASSLGLGQQASYNEQFF.

V gene TRBV28 combines with J gene TRBJ2-7; D unresolved. CDR1 and CDR2 from the germline V gene are MDHEN and SYDVKM. The CDR3 covers 13 residues. Trimming took off 6 bases at V and 2 bases at J, with 11 bases between the two ends. CDR3 sequence: CASRLMGPYEQYF. The DNA for the CDR3 is TGTGCCAGCAGGTTGATGGGTCCCTACGAGCAGTACTTC.

The CDR3 is CASSLEGDEQYF. The CDR3 region has the DNA TGTGCCAGCAGCTTAGAAGGGGACGAGCAGTACTTC. The gene calls are TRBV7-9 and TRBJ2-7; possible D gene TRBD1, 5 bases. Trimming took off 1 base at V and 5 bases at J, with 6 bases between the two ends. This CDR3 has 12 amino acids. The V gene's germline CDR1 is SEHNR and CDR2 FQNEAQ (reference sequence).

The chain uses TRBV4-1 and TRBJ1-6, with 7 bases identical to TRBD1. Germline trimming cut 1 base from V and 9 bases from J; bases unmatched to any gene: 9. The CDR3 spans 16 residues. The germline V gene encodes CDR1 MGHRA and CDR2 YSYEKL. This CDR3 is CASSQGGRGRTSPLHF. DNA for the CDR3: TGCGCCAGCAGCCAAGGAGGGAGGGGGCGGACTTCACCCCTCCACTTT.

This chain connects TRBV27 to TRBJ2-3; 8 nucleotides match TRBD1. Trimming cost V 5 bases and J 2 bases; bases outside gene matches: 9. The germline V gene has CDR1 MNHEY and CDR2 SMNVEV (reference sequence). The CDR3 covers 16 residues. CDR3 DNA: TGTGCCAGCAGTCCCGGGACAGGATTTTCCACAGATACGCAGTATTTT. Protein product: CASSPGTGFSTDTQYF.

The gene calls are TRBV7-6 and TRBJ2-2; the match to TRBD1 covers 9 bases. Germline V gene sequence: CDR1 SGHVS, CDR2 FNYEAQ. V was clipped by 2 bases and J by 4 bases; unmatched bases: 14. The CDR3 is made up of 19 amino acids. The CDR3 loop is CASSLSGTGTTKATGELFF. CDR3 bases: TGTGCCAGCAGCTTATCCGGGACAGGGACGACGAAAGCCACCGGGGAGCTGTTTTTT.

The chain recombines TRBV6-1 with TRBJ2-3; 9 bases fit TRBD2. With 1 base clipped from V and 6 bases from J, the junction kept 2 bases outside the gene matches. The CDR3 runs 14 residues. Germline CDR1 and CDR2: MNHNS and SASEGT. Written as DNA, the CDR3 is TGTGCCAGCAGTGAAGTAGCGGGGGAGGATACGCAGTATTTT. Translating it yields CASSEVAGEDTQYF.

The chain joins TRBV15 to TRBJ1-2; D ambiguous. Trimming took 4 bases from V and 5 from J, leaving 23 bases between them. The CDR3 loop spans 17 amino acids. The germline gives CDR1 LNHNV, CDR2 YYDKDF (reference sequence). The chain's CDR3 is CATSISSGSQEEYGYTF. In nucleotides, the CDR3 is TGTGCCACCAGCATTTCGAGCGGCAGCCAGGAGGAATATGGCTACACCTTC.

This rearrangement joins TRBV3-1 (or the pseudogene TRBV3-2) to TRBJ2-7; no clear D. There are 14 residues in the CDR3. Germline V lookup: CDR1 LGHDT, CDR2 YNNKEL (reference sequence). V was clipped by 2 bases and J by 3 bases, with 11 bases between them. Here the CDR3 DNA reads TGTGCCAGCAGCCAAACTGTGCGGAGCTACGAGCAGTACTTC. Translated, it gives CASSQTVRSYEQYF.

The V and J genes are TRBV5-6 and TRBJ1-4; D uncertain. Germline loops: CDR1 SGHDT, CDR2 YYEEEE. V was pared by 1 base and J by 5 bases, with 9 bases between. The CDR3 runs to 14 residues. CDR3 amino acids: CASSLYHGNEKLFF. The CDR3 nucleotides read TGTGCCAGCAGCTTGTATCACGGAAATGAAAAACTGTTTTTT.

The genes are TRBV14 and TRBJ1-1; a possible D gene is TRBD1 (5 bases). CDR1 and CDR2 (germline): SGHDN, FVKESK. V lost 0 bases to trimming and J lost 3 bases, with 11 bases between them. The CDR3 loop spans 15 amino acids. CDR3 nucleotide sequence: TGTGCCAGCAGCCAAGATGGTTGGGGCGACACTGAAGCTTTCTTT. Its protein product is CASSQDGWGDTEAFF.

A word on this clone: This specimen includes other DNA sequences encoding the same CDR3. CDR3 amino acids: CASSFSGQPQHF. The CDR3 nucleotides read TGTGCCAGCAGTTTCTCAGGTCAGCCCCAGCATTTT. The genes are TRBV28 and TRBJ1-5; D unclear. Trimming pared 3 bases from V and 6 bases from J, leaving 6 bases between. The CDR3 totals 12 residues. The V gene's germline CDR1 is MDHEN and CDR2 SYDVKM.

This clone showed up just once. The CDR3 loop is CASIPSLLTDTQYF. In DNA form, the CDR3 reads TGTGCCAGCATCCCAAGCTTACTGACAGATACGCAGTATTTT. This rearrangement joins TRBV28 to TRBJ2-3; D gene ambiguous. CDR3 length equals 14 residues. CDR1 is MDHEN and CDR2 is SYDVKM in the germline V gene. Trimming left V 7 bases short and J 3 bases short, with 14 bases between.

This clone appeared a few times. The V gene is TRBV27, the J gene TRBJ2-7, with TRBD2 matching 8 bases. This CDR3 has 14 amino acids. Germline-derived CDR1 and CDR2 are MNHEY and SMNVEV (reference sequence). Trimming removed 3 bases from V and 9 bases from J; junction bases left unmatched: 10. The CDR3 DNA is TGTGCCAGCAGTTTGGGTGCGGGGGGAGTCCGGCAGTACTTC. It codes for CASSLGAGGVRQYF.

The rearrangement links TRBV9 to TRBJ2-7; 7 bases align to TRBD2. CDR1 and CDR2 from the germline V gene are SGDLS and YYNGEE. This CDR3 contains 15 residues. Trimming took 0 bases from V and 2 from J; bases not matched to a gene: 5. CDR3 nucleotides: TGTGCCAGCAGCGTAGAACCTAGCGGACCCTACGAGCAGTACTTC. Encoded protein: CASSVEPSGPYEQYF.